A selection of T cell receptor beta chains follows, all from one sample in a study of blood T cell repertoires in COVID-19. TCRdb's copy holds only in-frame clones and misses some; the assay was immunoSEQ multiplex PCR. This sample has just over 250,000 clones; approximately 90% occur once, and the top ten carry over 4%. The sample was peripheral blood. The receptors shown here come from a man aged 55 to 69 who had recovered from COVID-19. Each CDR3 is given with its conserved first and last residue. D genes are given only for firm matches. Expanded clones are given a class, and other clones once, few, many or no size at all.

J | V | D | size | DNA | CDR3
TRBJ2-6 | TRBV6-5 | - | - | TGTGCCAGCAGTCGGGACTTAGCTGGGGCCAACGTCCTGACTTTC | CASSRDLAGANVLTF
TRBJ2-7 | TRBV5-1 | - | - | TGCGCCAGCAGCTTGGACCCAGCCGGGGGGCTATTAGACGAGCAGTACTTC | CASSLDPAGGLLDEQYF
TRBJ2-3 | TRBV5-1 | TRBD1 | - | TGCGCCAGCAGCTTACAGGGGATGACTAGCACAGATACGCAGTATTTT | CASSLQGMTSTDTQYF
TRBJ2-5 | TRBV14 | TRBD2 | - | TGTGCCAGCAGCCCCCATAGCGGGGGGGTTCAAGAGACCCAGTACTTC | CASSPHSGGVQETQYF
TRBJ2-2 | TRBV7-3 | TRBD1 | once | TGTGCCAGCTCCCTGGGACAGTCAAACACCGGGGAGCTGTTTTTT | CASSLGQSNTGELFF
TRBJ1-6 | TRBV3-1/TRBV3-2 | TRBD1 | few | TGTGCCAGCAGCTTGGGACAGGCTGTATGGGGATCACCCCTCCACTTT | CASSLGQAVWGSPLHF
TRBJ2-5 | TRBV19 | - | - | TGTGCCAGTAGTGCCCGGGACACCCAAGAGACCCAGTACTTC | CASSARDTQETQYF
TRBJ2-1 | TRBV21-1 | - | - | TGTGCCAGCAGCTCAACAGGACAGGGGTACAATGAGCAGTTCTTC | CASSSTGQGYNEQFF
TRBJ2-5 | TRBV5-4 | - | - | TGTGCCAGCAGCTTCTCGGGGGGCTTCCAAGAGACCCAGTACTTC | CASSFSGGFQETQYF
TRBJ2-7 | TRBV7-9 | - | - | TGTGCCAGCAGCCCGGACTTGACCTACGAGCAGTACTTC | CASSPDLTYEQYF
TRBJ2-2 | TRBV6-1 | - | - | TGTGCCAGCAGTGAACAGGCTGCCAGCGGGGAGCTGTTTTTT | CASSEQAASGELFF
TRBJ2-5 | TRBV7-2 | TRBD1 | - | TGTGCCAGCAGCTTGACAGGGGGCAACCTTGGAGAGACCCAGTACTTC | CASSLTGGNLGETQYF
TRBJ2-3 | TRBV3-1/TRBV3-2 | TRBD2 | - | TGTGCCAGCAGCCTAGGCACTAGCGAGAATACGCAGTATTTT | CASSLGTSENTQYF
TRBJ2-1 | TRBV6-4 | TRBD2 | once | TGTGCCAGCAGTGACTCCGGGGGGGGGTACAATGAGCAGTTCTTC | CASSDSGGGYNEQFF
TRBJ1-6 | TRBV19 | TRBD1 | - | TGTGCCAGTACCGGAGGCACAGGGGTTTCACCCCTCCACTTT | CASTGGTGVSPLHF
TRBJ1-2 | TRBV13 | - | - | TGTGCCAGCAGCCCGAGATTAACAGAGTTTCGCTACACCTTC | CASSPRLTEFRYTF
TRBJ1-3 | TRBV5-1 | - | - | TGCGCCAGCAGCCAAGGACAGGGAAACACCATATATTTT | CASSQGQGNTIYF
TRBJ2-1 | TRBV6-5 | TRBD2 | - | TGTGCCAGCAGTTACACCTGGACTAGCGGGGAGCAGTTCTTC | CASSYTWTSGEQFF